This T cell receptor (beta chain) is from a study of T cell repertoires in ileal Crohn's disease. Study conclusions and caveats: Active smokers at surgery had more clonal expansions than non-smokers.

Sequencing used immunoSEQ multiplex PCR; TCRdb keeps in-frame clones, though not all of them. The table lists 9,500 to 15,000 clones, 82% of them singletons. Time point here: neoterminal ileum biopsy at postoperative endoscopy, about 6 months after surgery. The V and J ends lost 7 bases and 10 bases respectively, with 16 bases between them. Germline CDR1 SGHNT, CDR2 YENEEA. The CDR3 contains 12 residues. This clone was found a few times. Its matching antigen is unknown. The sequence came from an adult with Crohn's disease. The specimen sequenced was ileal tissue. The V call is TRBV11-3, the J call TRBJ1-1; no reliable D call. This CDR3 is CASISGSGVAFF. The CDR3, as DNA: TGTGCCAGCATCAGCGGGTCCGGGGTAGCTTTCTTT.